The next 13 T cell receptor beta chains were all read from a single sample in a study of T cell responses to AZD1222 COVID-19 vaccine. Clones were read by immunoSEQ multiplex PCR, and TCRdb kept only the in-frame ones, dropping some. The table has approximately 150,000 clones, 80% to 95% seen once. Specimen: peripheral blood, collected 28 days after the second AZD1222 dose. These receptors all come from an adult who received the AZD1222 COVID-19 vaccine.

This clone was recorded many times. Here the CDR3 DNA reads TGCAGCGCCGGGGGGAAAGGGGGCATGACTAGCGGGAGGGCTCGCGTCAATGAGCAGTTCTTC. This codes for CSAGGKGGMTSGRARVNEQFF. The rearrangement links TRBV29-1 to TRBJ2-1, with 14 bases identical to TRBD2. The CDR3 totals 21 residues. The junction had 26 bases not matched to a gene; V was cut back by 7 bases and J by 6 bases. CDR1 is SQVTM and CDR2 is ANQGSEA in the germline V gene.

The chain couples TRBV5-8 to TRBJ2-1; D might be TRBD1 (6 bases). V was pared by 4 bases and J by 4 bases, with 27 bases between. The CDR3 covers 19 residues. Germline CDR1 is SGHTS and CDR2 is YDEGEE. The CDR3 is CASSLSQGRMASVYNEQFF. Written as DNA, the CDR3 is TGTGCCAGCAGCCTCAGTCAGGGGCGGATGGCGAGCGTGTACAATGAGCAGTTCTTC. Combining the CDR3 with reference TRBV5-8 and TRBJ2-1 gives the whole variable domain EAGVTQSPTHLIKTRGQQATLRCSPISGHTSVYWYQQALGLGLQFLLWYDEGEERNRGNFPPRFSGRQFPNYSSELNVNALELEDSALYLCASSLSQGRMASVYNEQFFGPGTRLTVL.

Only a few counts were recorded for this clone. The V and J genes are TRBV4-2 and TRBJ1-5; D perhaps matches TRBD1 (6 bases). V dropped 2 bases and J dropped 3 bases, with 26 bases sitting between them. This CDR3 has 20 residues. CDR1 is LGHNA and CDR2 is YNFKEQ in the germline V gene. CDR3 sequence (DNA): TGTGCCAGCAGCCAAAACTTGGGAGAGGGGGACGGTACCCCCAATCAGCCCCAGCATTTT. Protein: CASSQNLGEGDGTPNQPQHF.

The chain carries TRBV14 and TRBJ1-1, with TRBD1 as a possible D gene (5 bases). Germline V CDR1 and CDR2: SGHDN, FVKESK. This CDR3 has 14 residues. V lost 4 bases and J lost 5, with 14 bases in between. Here the CDR3 reads CASSLQGRSTEAFF. The CDR3 DNA is TGTGCCAGCAGCCTTCAGGGTCGGTCTACTGAAGCTTTCTTT.

This chain uses TRBV4-3 with TRBJ2-1; possibly TRBD2 for D (7 bases). The germline V and J ends were trimmed by 5 bases and 8 bases, with 16 bases remaining between them. Per germline, CDR1 LGHNA and CDR2 YSLEER. The CDR3 totals 14 residues. CDR3 sequence: CASSMGGAVDEQFF. The CDR3 coding sequence is TGCGCCAGCAGCATGGGGGGGGCCGTGGATGAGCAGTTCTTC.

This rearrangement joins TRBV28 to TRBJ1-5; D is uncertain. Germline values: CDR1 MDHEN, CDR2 SYDVKM. This CDR3 contains 15 residues. V was trimmed by 1 base and J by 4 bases, leaving 11 bases between them. The CDR3 protein is CASSLSGRKNQPQHF. CDR3 in DNA: TGTGCCAGCAGTTTATCCGGGCGTAAGAATCAGCCCCAGCATTTT.

The chain couples TRBV6-5 to TRBJ2-7, with TRBD1 matching over 8 bases. The trim removed 7 bases at V and 1 base at J, leaving 6 bases unmatched. Per the germline V gene, CDR1 is MNHEY and CDR2 is SVGAGI. CDR3 length: 14 amino acids. CDR3: CASTLGQASYEQYF. The CDR3 nucleotides read TGTGCCAGCACCCTGGGACAGGCGTCCTACGAGCAGTACTTC.

The chain couples TRBV18 to TRBJ1-1; D unresolved. Germline V gene lookup returns CDR1 KGHSH and CDR2 LQKENI. The CDR3 covers 13 residues. Trimming took off 5 bases at V and 6 bases at J, with 13 bases between the two ends. CDR3 amino acids: CASSSNAWAEAFF. CDR3 nucleotide sequence: TGTGCCAGCTCATCGAACGCGTGGGCTGAAGCTTTCTTT.

The chain is built from TRBV15 and TRBJ1-1; tentatively, D is TRBD1 (6 bases). The CDR3 sequence is 14 residues long. CDR1 is LNHNV, CDR2 YYDKDF, per germline (reference sequence). V lost 5 bases and J 1 base, leaving 11 bases between the germline ends. For the CDR3, the DNA is TGTGCCACCAGCCCCAGGGGAGGGAACACTGAAGCTTTCTTT. It translates to CATSPRGGNTEAFF.

This clone was seen just once. The chain employs TRBV14 and TRBJ2-7, with TRBD2 matching 7 bases. CDR1 SGHDN and CDR2 FVKESK come from the germline V gene. V shed 8 bases, J shed 4 bases, and the junction held 14 bases outside the gene matches. The CDR3 covers 15 residues. The CDR3 protein is CASSRRSGMLYEQYF. As DNA, the CDR3 is TGTGCCAGCTCCCGAAGGAGCGGGATGTTGTACGAGCAGTACTTC.

The chain uses TRBV7-2 and TRBJ2-3, with TRBD2 identical over 8 bases. The CDR3 contains 15 residues. The junction had 8 bases not matched to a gene; V was cut back by 3 bases and J by 6 bases. CDR1 and CDR2 from the germline V gene are SGHTA and FQGNSA. In DNA form, the CDR3 reads TGTGCCAGCAGCTTTGCTAGCGGGTGGGGGGATACGCAGTATTTT. It yields the protein CASSFASGWGDTQYF.

The CDR3 reads CASSVRRTDTQYF. The CDR3 DNA reads as TGTGCCAGCTCGGTCAGGCGCACAGATACGCAGTATTTT. The chain links TRBV6-5 to TRBJ2-3; no clear D gene. The CDR3 contains 13 residues. Trimming removed 8 bases at V and 1 base at J, with 10 bases between. The germline V gene encodes CDR1 MNHEY and CDR2 SVGAGI.

V gene TRBV6-5 combines with J gene TRBJ1-2; the match to TRBD1 covers 9 bases. After removal of 6 bases from V and 7 bases from J, the junction contained 12 bases not matched to a gene. Germline V gene data show CDR1 as MNHEY and CDR2 as SVGAGI. This CDR3 spans 15 amino acids. CDR3 loop: CASRRPGQGTFGYTF. The CDR3 DNA reads as TGTGCCAGCAGGCGTCCGGGACAGGGCACGTTTGGCTACACCTTC.